The clone carrying this TCR beta chain was found many times. Its specificity is unknown. These data belong to a study of T-cell memory formation after mild COVID-19. At the level of the study: Most TCR clusters belonged to a single donor.

Deletions cut 1 base from V and 6 bases from J, with 16 bases between. Germline-derived CDR1 and CDR2 are ENHRY and SYGVKD. The CDR3 is 15 residues long. TCRdb reanalysed the 5' RACE reads using MiXCR and keeps one entry per CDR3 protein. The sample lists more than 450,000 distinct CDR3 sequences, more than 15% occurring once. Whole-study results and caveats: Clones contracting across day 15 to 85 had a balanced CD4/CD8 profile; later expanding clones leaned CD4+.

The rearrangement joins TRBV10-3 to TRBJ2-7, with D maybe TRBD2 (6 bases). The receptor was derived from an adult woman who had mild COVID-19 (a few samples of this study predate the infection). Cell type and time point are not known. Sequencing was done on a sample of PBMCs or a T cell subset sorted from them (not recorded which). CDR3 loop: CAISEYSNRGTEQYF. The CDR3 DNA reads as TGTGCCATCAGTGAGTATTCTAACCGCGGGACCGAGCAGTACTTC.